These T cell receptor beta chains were read from a single sample in a study of T cells in Graves' hyperthyroidism and ophthalmopathy. Each CDR3 protein gets one entry after TCRdb re-called the multiplex PCR reads with MiXCR. The table shows about 700,000 distinct CDR3 sequences, with about 15% occurring only once. The specimen sequenced was blood. The receptors originated from a woman aged 18-29 years with Graves' hyperthyroidism. The CDR3 runs from the conserved cysteine through the conserved F or W. The order of the fields is clone size, V gene, J gene, CDR3 length, D gene, CDR3 DNA, CDR3 protein. D genes are given only for firm matches. Some rows have no size entry. The others give once, few or many, or a class for an expanded clone.

clone size: many
V gene: TRBV27
J gene: TRBJ2-1
CDR3 length: 14
D gene: NA
CDR3 DNA: TGTGCCAGCAGGGGGGAGGAGCGGTACAATGAGCAGTTCTTC
CDR3 protein: CASRGEERYNEQFF

clone size: many
V gene: TRBV6-1
J gene: TRBJ1-1
CDR3 length: 13
D gene: NA
CDR3 DNA: TGTGCCAGCAGAGGGTTACGGAACACTGAAGCTTTCTTT
CDR3 protein: CASRGLRNTEAFF

clone size: few
V gene: TRBV7-2
J gene: TRBJ2-3
CDR3 length: 15
D gene: NA
CDR3 DNA: TGTGCCAGCAGCTTAGGCTCCCAGAGCACAGATACGCAGTATTTT
CDR3 protein: CASSLGSQSTDTQYF

clone size: NA
V gene: TRBV20-1
J gene: TRBJ2-7
CDR3 length: 16
D gene: TRBD2
CDR3 DNA: TGCAGCGGCGAGCGGGAGGAAGTCACCCCGCTCGGCGAGCAGTACTTC
CDR3 protein: CSGEREEVTPLGEQYF

clone size: NA
V gene: TRBV11-2
J gene: TRBJ2-2
CDR3 length: 14
D gene: NA
CDR3 DNA: TGTGCCAGCAGCCGACAGGTCCAAACCGGGGAGCTGTTTTTT
CDR3 protein: CASSRQVQTGELFF

clone size: few
V gene: TRBV6-2/TRBV6-3
J gene: TRBJ2-2
CDR3 length: 12
D gene: NA
CDR3 DNA: TGTGCCAGCAGACTGGGCACCGGGGAGCTGTTTTTT
CDR3 protein: CASRLGTGELFF

clone size: NA
V gene: TRBV6-6
J gene: TRBJ2-5
CDR3 length: 11
D gene: NA
CDR3 DNA: TGTGCCAGCAGTTACTCGGGGACCCAGTACTTC
CDR3 protein: CASSYSGTQYF

clone size: NA
V gene: TRBV28
J gene: TRBJ1-1
CDR3 length: 13
D gene: NA
CDR3 DNA: TGTGCCAGCAGTTTGGTCCACAACACTGAAGCTTTCTTT
CDR3 protein: CASSLVHNTEAFF

clone size: many
V gene: TRBV27
J gene: TRBJ1-1
CDR3 length: 14
D gene: NA
CDR3 DNA: TGTGCCAGCAGTCGCCGAGGGCCTGGGACTGAAGCTTTCTTT
CDR3 protein: CASSRRGPGTEAFF

clone size: NA
V gene: TRBV14
J gene: TRBJ2-1
CDR3 length: 16
D gene: NA
CDR3 DNA: TGTGCCAGCACCCCGTTCCAGGGGTTTACCTACAATGAGCAGTTCTTC
CDR3 protein: CASTPFQGFTYNEQFF

clone size: many
V gene: TRBV6-1
J gene: TRBJ2-7
CDR3 length: 16
D gene: TRBD2
CDR3 DNA: TGTGCCAGCAGATGGGGCAGACTAGCGGGAGTAGACGAGCAGTACTTC
CDR3 protein: CASRWGRLAGVDEQYF

clone size: many
V gene: TRBV6-1
J gene: TRBJ2-5
CDR3 length: 14
D gene: NA
CDR3 DNA: TGTGCCAGCAGTGAATTGGAATTACTAGAGACCCAGTACTTC
CDR3 protein: CASSELELLETQYF

clone size: many
V gene: TRBV20-1
J gene: TRBJ2-1
CDR3 length: 14
D gene: NA
CDR3 DNA: TGCAGTGTCAGAGACCACTCCACTCTCAATGAGCAGTTCTTC
CDR3 protein: CSVRDHSTLNEQFF

clone size: few
V gene: TRBV29-1
J gene: TRBJ2-4
CDR3 length: 16
D gene: NA
CDR3 DNA: TGCAGTTTCAGAGGAGGGGGGAGTGAGACCAAAAACATTCAGTACTTC
CDR3 protein: CSFRGGGSETKNIQYF

clone size: many
V gene: TRBV7-9
J gene: TRBJ1-5
CDR3 length: 12
D gene: NA
CDR3 DNA: TGTGCCAGCAGCGCGGGTAATCAGCCCCAGCATTTT
CDR3 protein: CASSAGNQPQHF

clone size: many
V gene: TRBV2
J gene: TRBJ1-4
CDR3 length: 14
D gene: NA
CDR3 DNA: TGTGCCAGCTCGAGGGGGTCAACTAATGAAAAACTGTTTTTT
CDR3 protein: CASSRGSTNEKLFF

clone size: NA
V gene: TRBV27
J gene: TRBJ1-6
CDR3 length: 17
D gene: NA
CDR3 DNA: TGTGCCAGCAGTTTATCCAGTGAGAGCTCCTATAATTCACCCCTCCACTTT
CDR3 protein: CASSLSSESSYNSPLHF

clone size: many
V gene: TRBV2
J gene: TRBJ1-4
CDR3 length: 13
D gene: NA
CDR3 DNA: TGTGCCAGCAGTAGCAGGGGTAATGAAAAACTGTTTTTT
CDR3 protein: CASSSRGNEKLFF

clone size: few
V gene: TRBV7-8
J gene: TRBJ1-2
CDR3 length: 22
D gene: NA
CDR3 DNA: TGTGCCAGCAGCCCAAAGCTTAACTTCGTAACAGGGTCGCAGGGTGGAGTCTATGGCTACACCTTC
CDR3 protein: CASSPKLNFVTGSQGGVYGYTF

clone size: few
V gene: TRBV20-1
J gene: TRBJ2-2
CDR3 length: 16
D gene: NA
CDR3 DNA: TGCAGTGCTAGATCGGCCCGGCGGGGTGACACCGGGGAGCTGTTTTTT
CDR3 protein: CSARSARRGDTGELFF

clone size: NA
V gene: TRBV6-1
J gene: TRBJ1-6
CDR3 length: 16
D gene: NA
CDR3 DNA: TGTGCCAGCAGTCTCCCCTCGGGGTCTCGATGGGGACCCCTCCACTTT
CDR3 protein: CASSLPSGSRWGPLHF

clone size: few
V gene: TRBV20-1
J gene: TRBJ2-2
CDR3 length: 15
D gene: TRBD2
CDR3 DNA: TGCAGTGCTAGGGCTAGCGGGAAGGACACCGGGGAGCTGTTTTTT
CDR3 protein: CSARASGKDTGELFF